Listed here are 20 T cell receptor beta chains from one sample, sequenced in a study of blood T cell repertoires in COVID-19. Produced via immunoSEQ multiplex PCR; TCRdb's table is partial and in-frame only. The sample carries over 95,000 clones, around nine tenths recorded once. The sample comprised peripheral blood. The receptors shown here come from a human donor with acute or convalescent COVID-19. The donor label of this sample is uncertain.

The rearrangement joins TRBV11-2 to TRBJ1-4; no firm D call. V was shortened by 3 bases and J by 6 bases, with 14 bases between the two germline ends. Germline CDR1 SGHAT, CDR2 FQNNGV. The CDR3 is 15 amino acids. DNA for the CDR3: TGTGCCAGCAGCTTTGGAGGCGGCGGTTATGAAAAACTGTTTTTT. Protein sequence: CASSFGGGGYEKLFF.

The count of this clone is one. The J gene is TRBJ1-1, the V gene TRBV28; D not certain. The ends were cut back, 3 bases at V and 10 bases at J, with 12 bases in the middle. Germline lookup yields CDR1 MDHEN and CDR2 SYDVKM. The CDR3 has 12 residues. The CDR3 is CASSLVPRGAFF. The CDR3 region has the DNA TGTGCCAGCAGTTTGGTCCCTAGAGGAGCTTTCTTT.

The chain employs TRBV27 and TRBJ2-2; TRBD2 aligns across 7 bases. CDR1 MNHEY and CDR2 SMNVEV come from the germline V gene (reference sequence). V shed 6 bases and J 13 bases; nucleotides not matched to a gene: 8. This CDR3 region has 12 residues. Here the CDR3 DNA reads TGTGCCAGCAGCGACAAGCGGGAAGTGCTGTTTTTT. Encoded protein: CASSDKREVLFF.

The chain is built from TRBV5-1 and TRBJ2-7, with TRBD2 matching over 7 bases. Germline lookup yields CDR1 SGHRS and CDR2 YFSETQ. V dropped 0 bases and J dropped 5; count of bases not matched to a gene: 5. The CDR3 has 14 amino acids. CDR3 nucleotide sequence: TGCGCCAGCAGCTTGGCGCGGGAGTGGAACGAGCAGTACTTC. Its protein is CASSLAREWNEQYF.

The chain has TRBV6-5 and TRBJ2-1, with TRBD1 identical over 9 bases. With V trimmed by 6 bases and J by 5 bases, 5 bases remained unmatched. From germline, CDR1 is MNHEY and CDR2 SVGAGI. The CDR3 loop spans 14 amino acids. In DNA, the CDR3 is TGTGCCAGCAGGGGACAGGGAAGGGACAATGAGCAGTTCTTC. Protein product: CASRGQGRDNEQFF.

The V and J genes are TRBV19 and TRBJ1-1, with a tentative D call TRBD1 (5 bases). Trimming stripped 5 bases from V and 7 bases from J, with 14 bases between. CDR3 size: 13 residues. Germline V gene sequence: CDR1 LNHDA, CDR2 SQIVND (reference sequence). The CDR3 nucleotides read TGTGCCAGTAGTCTCCAGGGATGGGGTGAAGCTTTCTTT. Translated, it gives CASSLQGWGEAFF.

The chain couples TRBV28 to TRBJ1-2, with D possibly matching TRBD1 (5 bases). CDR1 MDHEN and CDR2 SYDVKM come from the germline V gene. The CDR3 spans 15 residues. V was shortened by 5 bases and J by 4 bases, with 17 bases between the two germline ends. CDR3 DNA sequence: TGTGCCAGCAGTCCCCCGTCGGGGGAAGTCTATGGCTACACCTTC. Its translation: CASSPPSGEVYGYTF.

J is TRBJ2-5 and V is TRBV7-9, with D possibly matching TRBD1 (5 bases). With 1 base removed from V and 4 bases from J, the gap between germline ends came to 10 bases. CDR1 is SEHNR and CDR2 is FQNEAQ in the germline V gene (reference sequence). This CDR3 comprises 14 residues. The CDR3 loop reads CASSLEGRLETQYF. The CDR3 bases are TGTGCCAGCAGCTTAGAGGGGCGGTTAGAGACCCAGTACTTC. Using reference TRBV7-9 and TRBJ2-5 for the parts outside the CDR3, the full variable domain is DTGVSQNPRHKITKRGQNVTFRCDPISEHNRLYWYRQTLGQGPEFLTYFQNEAQLEKSRLLSDRFSAERPKGSFSTLEIQRTEQGDSAMYLCASSLEGRLETQYFGPGTRLLVL.

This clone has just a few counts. The DNA for the CDR3 is TGTGCCAGCAGTGAAGTGAATCTATTCGGGTTCTACGAGCAGTACTTC. It yields the protein CASSEVNLFGFYEQYF. The V gene is TRBV2, the J gene TRBJ2-7; D is ambiguous. Trimming left V 1 base short and J 3 bases short, with 16 bases between. The CDR3 has 16 amino acids. Germline V gives CDR1 SNHLY, CDR2 FYNNEI.

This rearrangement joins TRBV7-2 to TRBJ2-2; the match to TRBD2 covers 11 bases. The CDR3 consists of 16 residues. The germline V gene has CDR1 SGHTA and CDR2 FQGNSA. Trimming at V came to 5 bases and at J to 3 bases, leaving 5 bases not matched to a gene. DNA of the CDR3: TGTGCCAGCAGCCCTAGCGGGGGGACCTACACCGGGGAGCTGTTTTTT. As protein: CASSPSGGTYTGELFF.

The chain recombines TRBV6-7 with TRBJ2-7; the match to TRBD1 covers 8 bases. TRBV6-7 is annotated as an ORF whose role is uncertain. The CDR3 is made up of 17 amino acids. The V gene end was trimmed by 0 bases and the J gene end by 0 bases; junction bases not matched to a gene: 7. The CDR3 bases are TGTGCCAGCAGTTACTCGGGACGACAGGGGCCCTCCTACGAGCAGTACTTC. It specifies CASSYSGRQGPSYEQYF.

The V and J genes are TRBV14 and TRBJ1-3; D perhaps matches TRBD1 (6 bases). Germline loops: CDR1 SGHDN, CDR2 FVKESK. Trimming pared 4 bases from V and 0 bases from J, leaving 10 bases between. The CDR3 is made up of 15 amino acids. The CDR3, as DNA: TGTGCCAGCAGCCGACAGGCATACTCTGGAAACACCATATATTTT. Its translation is CASSRQAYSGNTIYF. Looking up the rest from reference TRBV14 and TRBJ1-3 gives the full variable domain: EAGVTQFPSHSVIEKGQTVTLRCDPISGHDNLYWYRRVMGKEIKFLLHFVKESKQDESGMPNNRFLAERTGGTYSTLKVQPAELEDSGVYFCASSRQAYSGNTIYFGEGSWLTVV.

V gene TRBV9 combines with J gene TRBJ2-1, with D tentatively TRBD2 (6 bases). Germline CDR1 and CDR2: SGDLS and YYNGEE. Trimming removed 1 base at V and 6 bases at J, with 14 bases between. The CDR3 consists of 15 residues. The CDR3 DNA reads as TGTGCCAGCAGCGTAATAGCGGTCCTGGGCAATGAGCAGTTCTTC. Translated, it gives CASSVIAVLGNEQFF.

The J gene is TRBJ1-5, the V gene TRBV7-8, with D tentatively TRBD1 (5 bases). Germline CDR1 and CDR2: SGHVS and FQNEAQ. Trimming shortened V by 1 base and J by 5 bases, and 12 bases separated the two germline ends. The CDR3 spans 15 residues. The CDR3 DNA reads TGTGCCAGCAGCTTAGTGGTGGGGCCGTATCAGCCCCAGCATTTT. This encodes CASSLVVGPYQPQHF.

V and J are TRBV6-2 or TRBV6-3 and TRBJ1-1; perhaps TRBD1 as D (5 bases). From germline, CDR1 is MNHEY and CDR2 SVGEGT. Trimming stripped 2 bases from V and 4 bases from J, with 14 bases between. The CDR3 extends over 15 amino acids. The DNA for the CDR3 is TGTGCCAGCAGTTACCCAATTACAGGCCCCACTGAAGCTTTCTTT. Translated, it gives CASSYPITGPTEAFF.

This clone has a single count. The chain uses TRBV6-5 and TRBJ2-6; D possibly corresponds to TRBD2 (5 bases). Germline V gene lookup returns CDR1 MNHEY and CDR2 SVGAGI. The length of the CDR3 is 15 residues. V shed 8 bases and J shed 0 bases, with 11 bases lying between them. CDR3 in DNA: TGTGCCAGCTCAGGACGGGACTCTGGGGCCAACGTCCTGACTTTC. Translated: CASSGRDSGANVLTF.

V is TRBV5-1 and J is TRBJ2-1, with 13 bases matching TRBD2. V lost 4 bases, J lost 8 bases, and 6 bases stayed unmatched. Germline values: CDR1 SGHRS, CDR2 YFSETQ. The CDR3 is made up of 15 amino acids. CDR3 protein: CASSGLAGAGDEQFF. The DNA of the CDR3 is TGCGCCAGCAGCGGACTAGCGGGAGCGGGGGATGAGCAGTTCTTC.

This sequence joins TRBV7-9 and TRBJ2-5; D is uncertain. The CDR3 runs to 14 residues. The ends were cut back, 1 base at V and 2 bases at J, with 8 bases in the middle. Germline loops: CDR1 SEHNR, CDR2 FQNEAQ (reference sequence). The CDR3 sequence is CASSLGGYQETQYF. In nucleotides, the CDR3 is TGTGCCAGCAGCTTAGGCGGATATCAAGAGACCCAGTACTTC.

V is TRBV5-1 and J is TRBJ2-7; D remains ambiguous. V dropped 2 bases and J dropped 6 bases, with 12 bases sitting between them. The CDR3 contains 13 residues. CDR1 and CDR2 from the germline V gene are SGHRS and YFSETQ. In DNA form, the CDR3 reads TGCGCCAGCAGCTTAGGAGAACGAGCCGAGCAGTACTTC. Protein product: CASSLGERAEQYF.

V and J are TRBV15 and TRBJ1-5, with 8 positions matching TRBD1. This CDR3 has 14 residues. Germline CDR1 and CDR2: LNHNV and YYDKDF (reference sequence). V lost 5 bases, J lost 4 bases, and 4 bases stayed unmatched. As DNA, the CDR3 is TGTGCCACCAGCGAGGACAGGGATAATCAGCCCCAGCATTTT. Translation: CATSEDRDNQPQHF.